The 28 T cell receptor beta chains given below trace back to one sample, sequenced in a study of T cells in Graves' hyperthyroidism and ophthalmopathy. What was amplified from RNA transcripts were TCR beta CDR3 regions. The TCR CDR3 was amplified in a first-round RT-PCR using the HTBI primer set. TCRdb recomputed calls from the multiplex PCR reads with MiXCR, one row per CDR3 protein. The sample includes 400,000 or so distinct CDR3 sequences, 13% to 15% of them seen just once. Source material: blood. These receptors originate from a woman aged 55-75 years with Graves' ophthalmopathy.

The table lists this clonotype with many counts. The chain couples TRBV29-1 to TRBJ1-1; 7 nucleotides agree with TRBD1. Germline V gives CDR1 SQVTM, CDR2 ANQGSEA. The CDR3 contains 13 residues. J gave up 1 base and V 7 bases, and 6 bases lay outside the gene matches. The CDR3 sequence: CSARTGPNTEAFF. CDR3 DNA: TGCAGCGCCCGGACAGGCCCGAACACTGAAGCTTTCTTT.

This clonotype came up many times. This chain connects TRBV10-3 to TRBJ1-2, with 9 positions matching TRBD1. The CDR3 extends over 11 amino acids. V lost 11 bases and J lost 8; bases outside the gene matches: 6. The germline V gene has CDR1 ENHRY and CDR2 SYGVKD. The CDR3 region has the DNA TGTGCCTCCGGACAGGGGCAGGGCTACACCTTC. It encodes CASGQGQGYTF.

To note about this clonotype: With a much larger clone just one base away, this may be a read error. V usage is TRBV5-5 and J usage is TRBJ2-7, with D perhaps TRBD1 or TRBD2 (5 bases each). The J call may be in error: the DNA end matches TRBJ2-1 better. Germline values: CDR1 SGHKS, CDR2 YYEKEE (reference sequence). This CDR3 region has 14 residues. The CDR3 sequence is CASSLTGPYYEQFF. The CDR3 DNA sequence: TGTGCCAGCAGCTTAACGGGACCTTACTACGAGCAGTTCTTC.

V gene TRBV7-9 combines with J gene TRBJ1-2; D is uncertain. The CDR3 runs to 15 residues. From germline, CDR1 is SEHNR and CDR2 FQNEAQ (reference sequence). V lost 1 base and J lost 5, with 14 bases in between. The DNA of the CDR3 is TGTGCCAGCAGCTTAGAGGCCCCCGCCAATTATGGCTACACCTTC. Amino acids: CASSLEAPANYGYTF.

This clonotype was observed a handful of times. The V call is TRBV7-9, the J call TRBJ2-2; 10 nucleotides align to TRBD1. The CDR3 has 15 amino acids. Unmatched junction bases numbered 5, after V lost 6 bases and J lost 4 bases. From germline, CDR1 is SEHNR and CDR2 FQNEAQ (reference sequence). The CDR3 reads CASRPGQGSTGELFF. The DNA of the CDR3 is TGTGCCAGCAGGCCGGGACAGGGGAGCACCGGGGAGCTGTTTTTT. Filled out from reference TRBV7-9 and TRBJ2-2, the complete variable domain reads DTGVSQNPRHKITKRGQNVTFRCDPISEHNRLYWYRQTLGQGPEFLTYFQNEAQLEKSRLLSDRFSAERPKGSFSTLEIQRTEQGDSAMYLCASRPGQGSTGELFFGEGSRLTVL.

This clonotype was observed at least ten times. V gene TRBV7-2 combines with J gene TRBJ2-7; 11 bases align to TRBD1. CDR3 size: 14 residues. Germline CDR1 and CDR2: SGHTA and FQGNSA. J gave up 7 bases and V 1 base, and 3 bases lay outside the gene matches. The DNA of the CDR3 is TGTGCCAGCAGCTTAGGGACAGGGGGCGCTGAGCAGTACTTC. This encodes CASSLGTGGAEQYF.

This clonotype was seen at least ten times. The chain carries TRBV19 and TRBJ2-1; no clear D gene. Germline CDR1 and CDR2: LNHDA and SQIVND (reference sequence). This CDR3 is built from 13 residues. Between the trimmed V and J ends, which lost 7 bases and 4 bases, there was a span of 11 bases. This CDR3 is CASKREPYNEQFF. CDR3 in DNA: TGTGCCAGTAAAAGGGAACCTTACAATGAGCAGTTCTTC. The full variable domain, in which reference TRBV19 and TRBJ2-1 provide the parts outside the CDR3, is DGGITQSPKYLFRKEGQNVTLSCEQNLNHDAMYWYRQDPGQGLRLIYYSQIVNDFQKGDIAEGYSVSREKKESFPLTVTSAQKNPTAFYLCASKREPYNEQFFGPGTRLTVL.

This clonotype was seen only a few times. The chain employs TRBV5-1 and TRBJ2-3; D gene unclear. This CDR3 spans 15 amino acids. The V gene lost 0 bases and the J gene lost 0 bases, with 8 bases spanning the gap. CDR1 and CDR2 from the germline V gene are SGHRS and YFSETQ. Written as DNA, the CDR3 is TGCGCCAGCAGCTTGGGGCACTCTAGCACAGATACGCAGTATTTT. Amino acids: CASSLGHSSTDTQYF. The full variable domain, its missing parts supplied by reference TRBV5-1 and TRBJ2-3, is KAGVTQTPRYLIKTRGQQVTLSCSPISGHRSVSWYQQTPGQGLQFLFEYFSETQRNKGNFPGRFSGRQFSNSRSEMNVSTLELGDSALYLCASSLGHSSTDTQYFGPGTRLTVL.

This clonotype was seen many times. The chain is built from TRBV13 and TRBJ2-5; 14 nucleotides align to TRBD2. The V segment lost 5 bases and the J segment 4 bases; nucleotides outside the gene matches: 9. The CDR3 length is 17 residues. Germline-derived CDR1 and CDR2 are PRHDT and FYEKMQ (reference sequence). CDR3 amino acids: CASSTTGTSGSGETQYF. In DNA, the CDR3 is TGTGCCAGCAGCACAACCGGGACTAGCGGGAGCGGAGAGACCCAGTACTTC.

In its sample, this clonotype was seen a few times. The chain has TRBV5-8 and TRBJ2-1; D is unresolved. In germline, CDR1 is SGHTS, CDR2 YDEGEE. This CDR3 contains 13 residues. The V end lost 0 bases, the J end lost 7 bases, and 8 bases lay between the germline ends. In nucleotides, the CDR3 is TGTGCCAGCAGCTTGGATACCTGGAATGAGCAGTTCTTC. It specifies CASSLDTWNEQFF.

The chain employs TRBV20-1 and TRBJ2-7; the D is unclear. Trimming removed 5 bases from V and 2 bases from J, with 13 bases in between. The germline CDR1 and CDR2 sequences are DFQATT and SNEGSKA (reference sequence). CDR3 length: 13 amino acids. The CDR3 DNA sequence: TGCAGTGCTCAAACGAAAGTTACCTACGAGCAGTACTTC. Protein product: CSAQTKVTYEQYF.

The rearrangement uses TRBV4-2 and TRBJ1-5; TRBD1 is a possible D gene (5 bases). Trimming cost V 0 bases and J 2 bases, with 11 bases left between them. The CDR3 is made up of 16 amino acids. Germline-derived CDR1 and CDR2 are LGHNA and YNFKEQ. The CDR3 DNA follows: TGTGCCAGCAGCCAAGAATGGGGGGGTGGCAATCAGCCCCAGCATTTT. Its translation is CASSQEWGGGNQPQHF.

The chain links TRBV7-2 to TRBJ2-2; TRBD1 agrees at 10 bases. The germline gives CDR1 SGHTA, CDR2 FQGNSA. The J segment lost 5 bases and the V segment lost 3 bases, leaving 3 bases of the junction unmatched. This CDR3 spans 15 amino acids. CDR3 sequence (DNA): TGTGCCAGCAGCTTCCGGACAGGGGGGACCGGGGAGCTGTTTTTT. This gives the protein CASSFRTGGTGELFF.

This clonotype turned up a few times. J is TRBJ2-1 and V is TRBV7-3; a weak D match, TRBD2 (7 bases). This CDR3 has 16 amino acids. V shed 5 bases and J shed 2 bases, with 16 bases lying between them. The V gene's germline CDR1 is SGHTA and CDR2 FQGTGA. The CDR3 is CASSRGGGSTYNEQFF. The CDR3 nucleotides read TGTGCCAGCAGCCGTGGGGGCGGGAGCACCTACAATGAGCAGTTCTTC.

CDR3 protein: CSATSPGDRETQYF. The CDR3 region has the DNA TGCAGTGCAACTTCCCCAGGGGATCGTGAGACCCAGTACTTC. V and J are TRBV20-1 and TRBJ2-5, with D possibly TRBD1 on 6 matching bases. V was trimmed by 6 bases and J by 5 bases, leaving 19 bases between them. The CDR3 spans 14 residues. Germline CDR1 is DFQATT and CDR2 is SNEGSKA (reference sequence).

The chain uses TRBV24-1 and TRBJ2-1, with 7 bases matching TRBD1. V was clipped by 0 bases and J by 9 bases; unmatched bases: 4. Germline CDR1 reads KGHDR; CDR2 reads SFDVKD. The CDR3 is 14 residues long. The CDR3 DNA is TGTGCCACCAGTGATTTGACAGGGGTTTCTGAGCAGTTCTTC. Translation gives CATSDLTGVSEQFF.

This clonotype was picked up a small number of times. This chain connects TRBV6-2 or TRBV6-3 to TRBJ2-3; TRBD2 aligns across 7 bases. CDR3 length: 14 residues. V lost 4 bases to trimming and J lost 8 bases; unmatched junction nucleotides: 9. From germline, CDR1 is MNHEY and CDR2 SVGEGT. In DNA form, the CDR3 reads TGTGCCAGCAGTTCCAGCGGGAACTTGGGTACGCAGTATTTT. Translating it yields CASSSSGNLGTQYF.

This clonotype was counted many times. The rearrangement joins TRBV20-1 to TRBJ1-6; 10 nucleotides align to TRBD1. This CDR3 has 14 amino acids. V shed 6 bases and J 9 bases; nucleotides not matched to a gene: 8. Germline CDR1 and CDR2: DFQATT and SNEGSKA (reference sequence). The CDR3 nucleotides read TGCAGTGCCACACCCGGGACAGGGGTTTCACCCCTCCACTTT. The encoded protein is CSATPGTGVSPLHF.

In the case of this clonotype: This sequence may be a read error, since a much larger clone differs from it by one base. This rearrangement joins TRBV7-6 to TRBJ2-2; TRBD2 might be the D (7 bases). CDR1 is SGHVS, CDR2 FNYEAQ, per germline. The CDR3 length is 14 residues. CDR3 DNA: TGTGCCGGCAGCTCCACGGGGGGCACGAGGGAGCTGTTTTTT. It codes for CAGSSTGGTRELFF.

This clonotype occurred a few times. The rearrangement links TRBV10-1 to TRBJ2-5, with 9 bases aligning to TRBD1. The germline V gene has CDR1 WNHNN and CDR2 SYGVQD (reference sequence). Germline trimming cut 3 bases from V and 6 bases from J; bases unmatched to any gene: 8. CDR3 size: 15 residues. The CDR3 DNA follows: TGCGCCAGCAGTGACACCGGGACAGGGAGGCAGACCCAGTACTTC. This gives the protein CASSDTGTGRQTQYF.

This clonotype was detected many times. J is TRBJ2-4 and V is TRBV30; no reliable D call. V was cut by 2 bases and J by 9 bases, with 11 bases left in between. The CDR3 covers 12 residues. Germline V gene data show CDR1 as GTSNPN and CDR2 as SVGIG (reference sequence). The CDR3 here is CAWSITLGIQYF. CDR3 coding DNA: TGTGCCTGGAGTATCACCTTAGGCATTCAGTACTTC.

The V gene is TRBV27, the J gene TRBJ1-6; 9 bases map to TRBD1. This CDR3 region has 15 residues. V gave up 7 bases and J gave up 6 bases; unmatched junction bases: 7. Looked up from germline, CDR1 is MNHEY and CDR2 is SMNVEV (reference sequence). CDR3 DNA: TGTGCCAGCACCCCTTGGGGACAGGGTAATTCACCCCTCCACTTT. It is translated as CASTPWGQGNSPLHF.

This clonotype has only a few counts. The chain employs TRBV30 and TRBJ1-2; the D is unclear. This CDR3 has 18 residues. Trimming removed 3 bases at V and 0 bases at J, with 23 bases between. Germline values: CDR1 GTSNPN, CDR2 SVGIG (reference sequence). CDR3 in DNA: TGTGCCTGGAGGACTCACCCAGGCGGGGTGGGCACTAACTATGGCTACACCTTC. This codes for CAWRTHPGGVGTNYGYTF.

There are a few counts of this clonotype. A read error may be the cause here, since a much bigger clone is one base away. V gene TRBV5-1 combines with J gene TRBJ2-1; TRBD1 agrees at 11 bases. The CDR3 covers 15 residues. Trimming removed 3 bases from V and 8 bases from J; junction bases left unmatched: 7. CDR1 is SGHRS and CDR2 is YFSETQ in the germline V gene. CDR3 loop: CASSWGTGGNDEQFF. The CDR3 nucleotides are TGCGCCAGCAGCTGGGGGACAGGGGGTAACGATGAGCAGTTCTTC.

This clonotype was seen many times. The chain links TRBV2 to TRBJ2-3, with D possibly being TRBD1 or TRBD2 (7 bases each). Trimming left V 7 bases short and J 1 base short, with 15 bases between. The CDR3 is made up of 15 amino acids. The germline CDR1 and CDR2 sequences are SNHLY and FYNNEI. The CDR3 protein is CASKREGAGTDTQYF. CDR3 DNA sequence: TGTGCCAGCAAAAGGGAGGGGGCAGGCACAGATACGCAGTATTTT.

This clonotype was seen more than once but under ten times. This chain links TRBV12-3 or TRBV12-4 with TRBJ1-5; D call uncertain. Trimming shortened V by 4 bases and J by 3 bases, and 13 bases separated the two germline ends. The CDR3 consists of 15 residues. CDR3 nucleotides: TGTGCCAGCAGTTCCCGACTTCCCCCCAATCAGCCCCAGCATTTT. Encoded protein: CASSSRLPPNQPQHF.

This clonotype was recorded many times. The chain has TRBV20-1 and TRBJ2-7, with 7 positions matching TRBD1. CDR1 is DFQATT and CDR2 is SNEGSKA in the germline V gene (reference sequence). The CDR3 totals 13 residues. V was clipped by 5 bases and J by 0 bases; unmatched bases: 4. The CDR3 loop is CSAYDRASYEQYF. CDR3 nucleotide sequence: TGCAGTGCTTATGACAGGGCCTCCTACGAGCAGTACTTC.

This clonotype was counted only a few times. The rearrangement joins TRBV18 to TRBJ2-1; 7 bases agree with TRBD2. Germline V gene data show CDR1 as KGHSH and CDR2 as LQKENI. The trim removed 2 bases at V and 4 bases at J, leaving 5 bases unmatched. CDR3 length: 15 residues. The CDR3 DNA reads TGTGCCAGCTCACCAGGGGCTAGCGGTTACAATGAGCAGTTCTTC. Translating gives CASSPGASGYNEQFF.